The clone carrying this TCR beta chain was counted a single time. The data are from a study of blood T cell repertoires in COVID-19. The V end was cut by 6 bases, the J end by 3 bases, with 11 bases between. In germline, CDR1 is MNHEY, CDR2 SVGAGI. There are 14 residues in the CDR3. Per the authors' pipeline: Amplifying reference gene primers gave estimates of nucleated cell counts. The method was immunoSEQ multiplex PCR; TCRdb's version includes in-frame clones alone and lacks a portion of them. The V and J calls and clone size come from that table; D and trimming were worked out from the DNA. The sample records about 110,000 clones, 80% to 90% being singletons.

The rearrangement uses TRBV6-5 and TRBJ2-2; maybe TRBD2 (5 bases). The sequence was obtained from a woman of 80 years or more with active or convalescent COVID-19. The material sequenced was peripheral blood. CDR3 sequence reads: CASSLDFYTGELFF. The CDR3 nucleotides read TGTGCCAGCAGCTTGGACTTTTACACCGGGGAGCTGTTTTTT.